The rows below give T cell receptor beta chains drawn from one sample of a study of graft-versus-host responses after intestinal transplantation. Sequenced by immunoSEQ multiplex PCR; TCRdb stores in-frame clones only, minus some. Counted here are around 29,000 clones, 85% to 95% occurring once; the ten biggest clones make up around 0.72%. The sample was PBMCs, taken 66 days after intestinal transplant. Receptors were obtained from a human patient who received an intestinal transplant, so some T cells may come from the graft donor. The CDR3 runs from the conserved cysteine through the conserved F or W. Fields, in order: V gene, D gene, J gene, CDR3 protein, CDR3 DNA. The D gene is left open where the match is weak.

v_gene: TRBV7-9
d_gene: NA
j_gene: TRBJ2-5
CDR3aa: CASSLVPGPTSEYQETQYF
CDR3nt: TGTGCCAGCAGCTTAGTCCCGGGGCCCACTTCCGAGTACCAAGAGACCCAGTACTTC

v_gene: TRBV16
d_gene: NA
j_gene: TRBJ2-1
CDR3aa: CASSQSSSEQFF
CDR3nt: TGTGCCAGCAGCCAATCCTCTAGTGAGCAGTTCTTC

v_gene: TRBV5-6
d_gene: NA
j_gene: TRBJ2-1
CDR3aa: CASSRLNLGEQFF
CDR3nt: TGTGCCAGCAGCCGACTCAACTTGGGTGAGCAGTTCTTC

v_gene: TRBV5-4
d_gene: NA
j_gene: TRBJ2-1
CDR3aa: CASSFGTRTPLGNEQFF
CDR3nt: TGTGCCAGCAGCTTCGGGACTCGTACCCCCCTGGGCAATGAGCAGTTCTTC

v_gene: TRBV6-6
d_gene: NA
j_gene: TRBJ2-1
CDR3aa: CATALEDNEQFF
CDR3nt: TGTGCCACCGCCCTCGAGGACAATGAGCAGTTCTTC

v_gene: TRBV11-2
d_gene: NA
j_gene: TRBJ2-3
CDR3aa: CASSPLSDTQYF
CDR3nt: TGTGCCAGCAGCCCCCTTTCAGATACGCAGTATTTT

v_gene: TRBV4-1
d_gene: NA
j_gene: TRBJ1-6
CDR3aa: CASSQVTENSPLHF
CDR3nt: TGCGCCAGCAGCCAAGTGACAGAAAATTCACCCCTCCACTTT

v_gene: TRBV27
d_gene: TRBD1
j_gene: TRBJ2-7
CDR3aa: CASSLQGALSYEQYF
CDR3nt: TGTGCCAGCAGTCTACAGGGGGCTCTCTCCTACGAGCAGTACTTC

v_gene: TRBV5-6
d_gene: TRBD1
j_gene: TRBJ2-2
CDR3aa: CASSYIMAGTATGELFF
CDR3nt: TGTGCCAGCAGTTATATTATGGCCGGGACAGCCACCGGGGAGCTGTTTTTT

v_gene: TRBV5-8
d_gene: TRBD2
j_gene: TRBJ2-7
CDR3aa: CASKLRASGMHSYEQYF
CDR3nt: TGTGCCAGCAAACTACGCGCCAGCGGGATGCACTCCTACGAGCAGTACTTC

v_gene: TRBV5-4
d_gene: TRBD2
j_gene: TRBJ2-3
CDR3aa: CASSTGLAGGGDVTQYF
CDR3nt: TGTGCCAGCAGCACCGGACTAGCGGGGGGGGGTGATGTTACGCAGTATTTT

v_gene: TRBV20-1
d_gene: NA
j_gene: TRBJ2-5
CDR3aa: CSAGKETQYF
CDR3nt: TGCAGTGCTGGGAAAGAGACCCAGTACTTC